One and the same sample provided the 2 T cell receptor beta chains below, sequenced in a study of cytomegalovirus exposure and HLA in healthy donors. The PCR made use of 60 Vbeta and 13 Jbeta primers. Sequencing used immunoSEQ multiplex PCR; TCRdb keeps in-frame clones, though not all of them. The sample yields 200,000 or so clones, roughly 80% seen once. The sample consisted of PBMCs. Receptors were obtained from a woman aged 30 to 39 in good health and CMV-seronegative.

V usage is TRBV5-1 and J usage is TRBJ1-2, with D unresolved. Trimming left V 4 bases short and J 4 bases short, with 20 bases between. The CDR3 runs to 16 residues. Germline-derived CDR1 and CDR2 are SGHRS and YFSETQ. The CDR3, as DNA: TGCGCCAGCAGCAAGAGGTCGGAAAAGTTCGCCTATGGCTACACCTTC. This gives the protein CASSKRSEKFAYGYTF.

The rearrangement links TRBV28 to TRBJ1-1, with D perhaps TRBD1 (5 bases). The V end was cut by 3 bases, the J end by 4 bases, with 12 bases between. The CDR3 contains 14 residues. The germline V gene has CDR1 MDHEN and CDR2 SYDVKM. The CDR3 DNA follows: TGTGCCAGCAGTTTCAGTGGGGCGCGCACTGAAGCTTTCTTT. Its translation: CASSFSGARTEAFF.